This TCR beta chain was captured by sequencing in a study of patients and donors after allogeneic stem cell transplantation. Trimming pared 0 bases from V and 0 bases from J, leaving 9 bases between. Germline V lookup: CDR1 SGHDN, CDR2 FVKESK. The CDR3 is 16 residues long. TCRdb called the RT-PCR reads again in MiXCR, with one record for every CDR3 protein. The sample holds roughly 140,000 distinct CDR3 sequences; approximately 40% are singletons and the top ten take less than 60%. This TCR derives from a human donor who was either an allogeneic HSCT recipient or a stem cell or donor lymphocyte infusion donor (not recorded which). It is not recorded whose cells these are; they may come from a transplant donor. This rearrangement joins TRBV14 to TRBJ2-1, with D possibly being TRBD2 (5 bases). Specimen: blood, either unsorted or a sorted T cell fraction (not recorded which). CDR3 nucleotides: TGTGCCAGCAGCCAAGATCGGGGAAGCTCCTACAATGAGCAGTTCTTC. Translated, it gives CASSQDRGSSYNEQFF.